These T cell receptor beta chains were read from a single sample in a study of T cells in Graves' hyperthyroidism and ophthalmopathy. In TCRdb, the multiplex PCR reads were re-called with MiXCR into one record per CDR3 protein. The repertoire holds over 400,000 distinct CDR3 sequences, with roughly 14% as singletons. Material: blood. These receptors were obtained from a young man with Graves' ophthalmopathy. Both conserved end residues are part of each CDR3. Fields, in order: clone size, D gene, J gene, V gene, CDR3 protein, CDR3 DNA. The D gene is left open where the match is weak. Rows may omit the clone size; those that give it use once, few, many or a size class.

few	NA	TRBJ2-1	TRBV4-1	CATQGPNEQFF	TGCGCCACCCAGGGCCCCAATGAGCAGTTCTTC
few	TRBD2	TRBJ2-3	TRBV7-2	CASSHDSGGARDTQYF	TGTGCCAGCAGCCACGACAGCGGGGGGGCAAGGGATACGCAGTATTTT
few	TRBD2	TRBJ2-1	TRBV4-2	CASSQTRLADLNEQFF	TGTGCCAGCAGCCAAACAAGACTAGCGGACCTCAATGAGCAGTTCTTC
NA	TRBD2	TRBJ2-3	TRBV7-9	CASSLSISGSPLPDTQYF	TGTGCCAGCAGCTTAAGTATTAGCGGGAGCCCGCTTCCAGATACGCAGTATTTT
many	TRBD2	TRBJ2-1	TRBV20-1	CSAGRPLAGEQFF	TGCAGTGCTGGCCGACCCCTAGCGGGCGAGCAGTTCTTC
NA	TRBD1	TRBJ1-3	TRBV6-1	CASIQDRAGNTIYF	TGTGCCAGCATCCAGGACAGGGCTGGAAACACCATATATTTT
many	TRBD1	TRBJ2-1	TRBV9	CASSGGTGGYNEQFF	TGTGCCAGCAGCGGTGGGACAGGAGGCTACAATGAGCAGTTCTTC
many	NA	TRBJ2-7	TRBV6-6	CASSYPGFRGGTYEQYF	TGTGCCAGCAGTTACCCTGGCTTTAGGGGGGGAACCTACGAGCAGTACTTC
many	NA	TRBJ1-1	TRBV30	CAWINSTDRAVMNTEAFF	TGTGCCTGGATTAACTCAACGGACAGAGCTGTTATGAACACTGAAGCTTTCTTT
few	NA	TRBJ1-1	TRBV11-3	CASSLRLGEGGNTEAFF	TGCGCCAGCAGCTTAAGACTCGGGGAAGGAGGAAACACTGAAGCTTTCTTT
many	NA	TRBJ2-3	TRBV9	CASESGSSSTDTQYF	TGTGCCAGCGAATCGGGGTCCTCTAGCACAGATACGCAGTATTTT
NA	NA	TRBJ1-1	TRBV11-2	CASSLEAVNAFF	TGTGCCAGCAGCTTAGAGGCGGTCAACGCTTTCTTT
NA	TRBD1	TRBJ2-7	TRBV6-1	CASSDGQGDEQYF	TGTGCCAGCAGTGATGGACAGGGGGACGAGCAGTACTTC
many	TRBD2	TRBJ2-7	TRBV20-1	CSARRTSGRGQYF	TGCAGTGCTAGAAGGACTAGCGGGAGGGGGCAGTACTTC
NA	NA	TRBJ2-6	TRBV14	CASSHLGTGANVLTF	TGTGCCAGCAGCCATTTGGGGACTGGGGCCAACGTCCTGACTTTC
many	NA	TRBJ2-7	TRBV6-6	CASSYKWDFSYEQYF	TGTGCCAGCAGTTACAAGTGGGACTTTAGCTACGAGCAGTACTTC
many	NA	TRBJ2-7	TRBV9	CASSPPSPHDEQYF	TGTGCCAGCAGCCCTCCCTCCCCCCATGACGAGCAGTACTTC
many	NA	TRBJ2-5	TRBV10-3	CAISDLAFQETQYF	TGTGCCATCAGTGACTTAGCGTTCCAAGAGACCCAGTACTTC
NA	TRBD1	TRBJ1-1	TRBV10-3	CAISEALQGGTEAFF	TGTGCCATCAGTGAAGCGCTTCAGGGGGGGACTGAAGCTTTCTTT
many	NA	TRBJ1-1	TRBV5-6	CASSFNTEAFF	TGTGCCAGCAGCTTTAACACTGAAGCTTTCTTT
NA	NA	TRBJ2-1	TRBV5-1	CASSLEPQGRNEQFF	TGCGCCAGCAGCTTGGAACCACAGGGACGGAATGAGCAGTTCTTC
many	TRBD1	TRBJ2-5	TRBV2	CASTATGHETQYF	TGTGCCAGCACAGCGACAGGGCACGAGACCCAGTACTTC
many	NA	TRBJ1-5	TRBV7-9	CASSLSTDQPQHF	TGTGCCAGCAGCTTAAGTACCGATCAGCCCCAGCATTTT
many	TRBD2	TRBJ2-1	TRBV20-1	CSARRLAGGRTNEQFF	TGCAGTGCTCGCAGACTAGCGGGAGGGCGGACCAATGAGCAGTTCTTC
few	NA	TRBJ2-5	TRBV5-1	CASSLVLEEETQYF	TGCGCCAGCAGCTTGGTTTTGGAGGAAGAGACCCAGTACTTT
many	NA	TRBJ2-7	TRBV5-1	CASSGDRSYEQYF	TGCGCCAGCAGCGGGGACCGTTCCTACGAGCAGTACTTC
many	NA	TRBJ1-1	TRBV20-1	CSARGGMNTEAFF	TGCAGTGCTAGAGGAGGGATGAACACTGAAGCTTTCTTT
many	TRBD1	TRBJ2-3	TRBV3-1	CASSQETGGPLGDTQYF	TGTGCCAGCAGCCAGGAGACAGGGGGCCCTTTAGGAGATACGCAGTATTTT
many	NA	TRBJ1-6	TRBV7-6	CASSLGLRGGRDSPLHF	TGTGCCAGCAGCTTAGGGCTCCGTGGGGGGCGCGACTCACCCCTCCACTTT
few	NA	TRBJ1-5	TRBV10-1	CASSEGQPQHF	TGCGCCAGCAGTGAGGGGCAGCCCCAGCATTTT
NA	NA	TRBJ2-2	TRBV6-2/TRBV6-3	CASSRQSVRTPGELFF	TGTGCCAGCAGTAGACAAAGCGTACGGACACCCGGGGAGCTGTTTTTT
NA	TRBD1	TRBJ2-1	TRBV2	CASKKTGDHNEQFF	TGTGCCAGCAAAAAGACAGGGGACCACAATGAGCAGTTCTTC
many	NA	TRBJ1-2	TRBV5-6	CASSLATEDMVYGYTF	TGTGCCAGCAGCTTGGCCACAGAAGACATGGTTTATGGCTACACCTTC
many	TRBD1	TRBJ2-7	TRBV5-5	CASSAGQGSLHEQYF	TGTGCCAGCAGTGCCGGACAGGGAAGTCTTCACGAGCAGTACTTC
many	TRBD1	TRBJ2-7	TRBV5-1	CASSLGGRGRFYEQYF	TGCGCCAGCAGCTTGGGCGGCAGGGGGCGCTTCTACGAGCAGTACTTC
many	NA	TRBJ2-7	TRBV27	CASSFGTIYEQYF	TGTGCCAGCAGTTTCGGGACAATCTACGAGCAGTACTTC
many	TRBD2	TRBJ2-1	TRBV2	CASRATSGRVNEQFF	TGTGCCAGCAGGGCGACTAGCGGGAGGGTCAATGAGCAGTTCTTC
many	TRBD2	TRBJ2-5	TRBV6-1	CASSEGTSGKGETQYF	TGTGCCAGCAGTGAAGGGACTAGCGGGAAAGGGGAGACCCAGTACTTC
many	NA	TRBJ2-3	TRBV18	CASSRAPTGQGTQYF	TGTGCCAGCTCACGGGCTCCGACGGGTCAGGGTACGCAGTATTTT
NA	TRBD1	TRBJ2-2	TRBV7-9	CASSFEGQGGMAGELFF	TGTGCCAGCAGCTTTGAAGGACAGGGAGGTATGGCCGGGGAGCTGTTTTTT
many	NA	TRBJ2-7	TRBV20-1	CSARRTPQTYEQYF	TGCAGTGCTCGGAGGACTCCTCAAACCTACGAGCAGTACTTC
NA	TRBD1	TRBJ2-1	TRBV18	CASSLQGAFNRNEQFF	TGTGCCAGCTCGTTACAGGGGGCATTTAATCGGAATGAGCAGTTCTTC
NA	TRBD2	TRBJ2-3	TRBV19	CASRPMGLAVTDTQYF	TGTGCCAGTAGGCCGATGGGACTAGCGGTCACAGATACGCAGTATTTT
many	TRBD1	TRBJ1-1	TRBV5-1	CASSFMGQLNTEAFF	TGCGCCAGCAGCTTCATGGGACAGTTGAACACTGAAGCTTTCTTT